What follows are 7 T cell receptor beta chains derived from one specimen sequenced in a study of T cells in Graves' hyperthyroidism and ophthalmopathy. Using RNA transcripts as the source, TCR beta CDR3 regions were amplified. First-round RT-PCR with HTBI primers amplified the TCR CDR3 region. MiXCR, applied by TCRdb to the multiplex PCR reads, yields one record per CDR3 protein. The table shows some 490,000 distinct CDR3 sequences, with less than 25% occurring only once. The sequenced sample consisted of blood. Receptors were obtained from a woman in her seventies with Graves' ophthalmopathy.

The chain is built from TRBV6-1 and TRBJ2-3; D might be TRBD2 (6 bases). Germline CDR1 and CDR2: MNHNS and SASEGT. This CDR3 has 14 amino acids. The V gene lost 3 bases and the J gene lost 6 bases, with 13 bases spanning the gap. The CDR3 reads CASSEWRAGDTQYF. CDR3 DNA: TGTGCCAGCAGTGAGTGGAGGGCGGGGGATACGCAGTATTTT.

The chain has TRBV30 and TRBJ2-1, with 10 bases aligning to TRBD2. The junction had 7 bases not matched to a gene; V was cut back by 1 base and J by 4 bases. Germline-derived CDR1 and CDR2 are GTSNPN and SVGIG (reference sequence). This CDR3 contains 16 residues. CDR3 sequence reads: CAWSARTSGPYNEQFF. The CDR3 coding sequence is TGTGCCTGGAGTGCACGGACTAGCGGCCCGTACAATGAGCAGTTCTTC.

This clonotype was seen only a few times. The chain uses TRBV20-1 and TRBJ2-5; D is uncertain. The CDR3 runs to 13 residues. V lost 6 bases, J lost 2 bases, and 13 bases lay in between. Germline V gene data show CDR1 as DFQATT and CDR2 as SNEGSKA (reference sequence). The CDR3 loop is CSATRSLQETQYF. For the CDR3, the DNA is TGCAGTGCGACAAGGTCCCTTCAAGAGACCCAGTACTTC.

This clonotype was recorded many times. This chain links TRBV20-1 with TRBJ2-5, with 7 nucleotides matching TRBD1. The CDR3 consists of 13 residues. After removal of 2 bases from V and 4 bases from J, the junction contained 4 bases not matched to a gene. Germline V gives CDR1 DFQATT, CDR2 SNEGSKA (reference sequence). In DNA, the CDR3 is TGCAGTGCTAGAACGACAGGGAGAGAGACCCAGTACTTC. This codes for CSARTTGRETQYF.

The chain is built from TRBV24-1 and TRBJ2-4, with D uncertain. V was shortened by 8 bases and J by 0 bases, with 13 bases between the two germline ends. Germline V CDR1 and CDR2: KGHDR, SFDVKD. The CDR3 extends over 15 amino acids. In nucleotides, the CDR3 is TGTGCCACCACCCCGGACGGCCTAGCCAAAAACATTCAGTACTTC. Protein: CATTPDGLAKNIQYF.

The chain recombines TRBV7-9 with TRBJ2-1, with a possible D match to TRBD2 (6 bases). V lost 1 base, J lost 12 bases, and 10 bases lay in between. Germline CDR1 reads SEHNR; CDR2 reads FQNEAQ (reference sequence). This CDR3 comprises 12 residues. CDR3 DNA sequence: TGTGCCAGCAGCTTAGTGGCGGAGGGGCAGTTCTTC. Translating gives CASSLVAEGQFF.

This clonotype showed up just a few times. The V gene is TRBV19, the J gene TRBJ1-1; D is possibly TRBD1 (5 bases). Between the trimmed V and J ends, which lost 3 bases and 1 base, there was a span of 15 bases. Germline CDR1 is LNHDA and CDR2 is SQIVND (reference sequence). The CDR3 has 16 residues. The CDR3 coding sequence is TGTGCCAGTAGTATTAAGGGGTTGGGGTCGAACACTGAAGCTTTCTTT. Translating it yields CASSIKGLGSNTEAFF.